The clone carrying this T cell receptor (beta chain) was counted at least ten times. Its specificity is unknown. This sample was taken from a study of T cells in Graves' hyperthyroidism and ophthalmopathy. Study-wide results and limits: Researchers report that a 13 V-J model separated ophthalmopathy from stable hyperthyroidism. Expanded thyroid clonotypes (above 0.001) were mostly also found in blood.

TCR beta CDR3 region amplification was performed from RNA transcripts. HTBI primers were employed in a first-round RT-PCR of the TCR CDR3. TCRdb called the multiplex PCR reads again in MiXCR, with one record for every CDR3 protein. The data hold more than 40,000 distinct CDR3 sequences, with about 52% observed a single time. Between the trimmed V and J ends, which lost 7 bases and 0 bases, there was a span of 12 bases. Germline assignment: CDR1 MNHEY and CDR2 SVGAGI. The CDR3 covers 14 residues. An absence of ophthalmopathy progression within 18 months meant stable Graves' hyperthyroidism. Each patient was aged 18 to 65 and had newly diagnosed hyperthyroidism of under 2 months' duration.

This TCR came from a woman between 45 and 65 years old with Graves' hyperthyroidism. Sample: peripheral blood or thyroid tissue (not recorded which). This sequence joins TRBV6-5 and TRBJ2-5; D is perhaps TRBD2 (5 bases). The CDR3 loop is CASIVGSYQETQYF. The CDR3 DNA sequence: TGTGCCAGCATTGTGGGGAGCTACCAAGAGACCCAGTACTTC.